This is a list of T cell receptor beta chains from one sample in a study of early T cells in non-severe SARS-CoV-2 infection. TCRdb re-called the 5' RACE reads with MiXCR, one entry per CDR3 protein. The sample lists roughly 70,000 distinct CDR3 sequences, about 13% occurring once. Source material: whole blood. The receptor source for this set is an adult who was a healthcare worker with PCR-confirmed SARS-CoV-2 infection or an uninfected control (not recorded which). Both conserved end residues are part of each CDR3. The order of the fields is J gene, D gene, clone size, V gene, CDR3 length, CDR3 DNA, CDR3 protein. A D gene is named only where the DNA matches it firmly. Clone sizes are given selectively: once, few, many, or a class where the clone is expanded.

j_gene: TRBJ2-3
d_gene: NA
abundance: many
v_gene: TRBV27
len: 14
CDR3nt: TGTGCCAGCAGTCCGACTAGGGTCACAGATACGCAGTATTTT
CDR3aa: CASSPTRVTDTQYF

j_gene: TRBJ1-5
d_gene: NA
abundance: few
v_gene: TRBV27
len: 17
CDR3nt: TGTGCCAGCAGTTTAAGGGCTAGGACACCTAGCAATCAGCCCCAGCATTTT
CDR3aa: CASSLRARTPSNQPQHF

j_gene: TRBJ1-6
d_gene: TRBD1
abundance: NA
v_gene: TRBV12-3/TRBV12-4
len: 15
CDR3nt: TGTGCCAGCAGTCGACAGGGGGCAGGCAGGTCACCCCTCCACTTT
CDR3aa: CASSRQGAGRSPLHF

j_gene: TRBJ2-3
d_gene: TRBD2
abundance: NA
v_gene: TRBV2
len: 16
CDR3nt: TGTGCCAGTGAGCAGCCGGCTAGCGGTATCACAGATACGCAGTATTTT
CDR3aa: CASEQPASGITDTQYF

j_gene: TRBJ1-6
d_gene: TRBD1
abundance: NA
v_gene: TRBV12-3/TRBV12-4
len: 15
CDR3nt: TGTGCCAGCAGTCGGGACAGGGGCTATAATTCACCCCTCCACTTT
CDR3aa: CASSRDRGYNSPLHF

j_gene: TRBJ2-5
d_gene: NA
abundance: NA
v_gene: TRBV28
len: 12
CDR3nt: TGTGCCAGCAGTTGGGGGCAAGAGACCCAGTACTTC
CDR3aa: CASSWGQETQYF

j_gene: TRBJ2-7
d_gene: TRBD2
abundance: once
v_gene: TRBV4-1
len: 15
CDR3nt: TGCGCCAGCAGCCTCCCGGGAGGGACCGCCTACGAGCAGTACTTC
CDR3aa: CASSLPGGTAYEQYF

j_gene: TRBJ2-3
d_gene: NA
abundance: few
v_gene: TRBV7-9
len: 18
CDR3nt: TGTGCCAGCAGCTTTTTCGGTCTTACGCGGGAAGGCGCAGATACGCAGTATTTT
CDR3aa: CASSFFGLTREGADTQYF

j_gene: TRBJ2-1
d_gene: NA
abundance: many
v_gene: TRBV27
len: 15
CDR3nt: TGTGCCAGCAGTGGGGGGACACAGGGATACAATGAGCAGTTCTTC
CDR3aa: CASSGGTQGYNEQFF

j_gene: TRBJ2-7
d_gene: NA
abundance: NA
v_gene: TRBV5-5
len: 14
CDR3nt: TGTGCCAGCAGCTTGGAAATTGCAAGCAACGAGCAGTACTTC
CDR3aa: CASSLEIASNEQYF

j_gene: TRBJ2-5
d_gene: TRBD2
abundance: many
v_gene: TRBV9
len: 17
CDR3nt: TGTGCCAGCAGCGTAGGGTTCCAGCGGGAGGGTTTAGAGACCCAGTACTTC
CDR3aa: CASSVGFQREGLETQYF

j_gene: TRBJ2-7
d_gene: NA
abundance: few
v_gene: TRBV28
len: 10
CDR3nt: TGTGCCAGCGGACCCCTCGAGCAGTACTTC
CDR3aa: CASGPLEQYF

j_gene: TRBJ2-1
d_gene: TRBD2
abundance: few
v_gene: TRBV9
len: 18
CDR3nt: TGTGCCAGCAGCACAATACACATGCCGGGAGGCACCTACAATGAGCAGTTCTTC
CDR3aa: CASSTIHMPGGTYNEQFF

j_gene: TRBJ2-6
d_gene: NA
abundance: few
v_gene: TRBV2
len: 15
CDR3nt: TGTGCCAGCACTCACCTTGCCTCGGGGGCCAACGTCCTGACTTTC
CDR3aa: CASTHLASGANVLTF

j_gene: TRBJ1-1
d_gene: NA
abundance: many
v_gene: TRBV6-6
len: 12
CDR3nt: TGTGCCAGCGGCAGAGAAGGAGGGGAAGCTTTCTTT
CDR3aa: CASGREGGEAFF

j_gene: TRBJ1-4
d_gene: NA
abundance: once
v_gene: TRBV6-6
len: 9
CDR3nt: TGTGCCAGCGGGGAAAAACTGTTTTTT
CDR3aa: CASGEKLFF

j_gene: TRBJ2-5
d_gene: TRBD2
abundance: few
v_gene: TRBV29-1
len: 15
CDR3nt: TGCAGCGTTTCGGCGGGAGGGACGTACCAAGAGACCCAGTACTTC
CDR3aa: CSVSAGGTYQETQYF

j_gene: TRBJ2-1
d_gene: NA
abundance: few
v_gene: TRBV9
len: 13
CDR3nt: TGTGCCAGCAGCGTGGGGCAGCACAATGAGCAGTTCTTC
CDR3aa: CASSVGQHNEQFF

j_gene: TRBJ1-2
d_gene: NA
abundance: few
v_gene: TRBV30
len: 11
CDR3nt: TGTGCCTGGAGTACCGGGACGGACAACACCTTC
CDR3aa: CAWSTGTDNTF

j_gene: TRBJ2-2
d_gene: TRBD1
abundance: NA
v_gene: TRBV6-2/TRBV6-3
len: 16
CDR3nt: TGTGCCAGCAGCCCCGACAGGGGCCATCACACCGGGGAGCTGTTTTTT
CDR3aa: CASSPDRGHHTGELFF

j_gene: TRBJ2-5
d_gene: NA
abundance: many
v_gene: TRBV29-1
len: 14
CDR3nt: TGCAGCGTTGTAGGGACAAAAAAACAAGAGACCCAGTACTTC
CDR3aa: CSVVGTKKQETQYF

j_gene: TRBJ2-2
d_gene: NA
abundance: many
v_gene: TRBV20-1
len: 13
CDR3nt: TGCAGTGCTAGTTTCCAGAACACCGGGGAGCTGTTTTTT
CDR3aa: CSASFQNTGELFF

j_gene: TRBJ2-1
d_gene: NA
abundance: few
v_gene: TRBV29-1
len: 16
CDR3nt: TGCAGCGTTGACACGGACACCGTTAACTCCTACAATGAGCAGTTCTTC
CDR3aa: CSVDTDTVNSYNEQFF

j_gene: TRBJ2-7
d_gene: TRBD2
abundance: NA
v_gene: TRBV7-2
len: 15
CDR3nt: TGTGCCAGCAGCTTAAGTGGAGCGGGGGCCTACGAGCAGTACTTC
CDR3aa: CASSLSGAGAYEQYF

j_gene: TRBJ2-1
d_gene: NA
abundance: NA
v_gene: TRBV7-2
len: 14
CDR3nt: TGTGCCAGCAGCTTAGGACCCACCTACAATGAGCAGTTCTTC
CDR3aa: CASSLGPTYNEQFF

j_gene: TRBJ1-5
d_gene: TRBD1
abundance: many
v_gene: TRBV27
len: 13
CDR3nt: TGTGCCAGCAGTTGGGGACAGGGGGCCACCCAGCATTTT
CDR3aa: CASSWGQGATQHF

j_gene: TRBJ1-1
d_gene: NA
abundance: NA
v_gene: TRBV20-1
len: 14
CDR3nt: TGCAGTGCTAGGCCAGCCGGAGGGAACACTGAAGCTTTCTTT
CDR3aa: CSARPAGGNTEAFF

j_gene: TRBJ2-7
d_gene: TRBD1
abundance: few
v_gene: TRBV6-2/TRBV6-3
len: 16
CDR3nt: TGTGCCAGCAGTTACCCTCAACGGACAGGGCACTACGAGCAGTACTTC
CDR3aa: CASSYPQRTGHYEQYF

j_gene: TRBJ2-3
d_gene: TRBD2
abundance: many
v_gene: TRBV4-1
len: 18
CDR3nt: TGCGCCAGCAGCCAAGGTCGATTAGCGGGGCCCCAGGTTAATACGCAGTATTTT
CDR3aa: CASSQGRLAGPQVNTQYF

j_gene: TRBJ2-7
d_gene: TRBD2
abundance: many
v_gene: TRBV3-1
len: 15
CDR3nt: TGTGCCAGCAGCCAAGCACCCAACACGGGGGGCGAGCAGTACTTC
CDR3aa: CASSQAPNTGGEQYF

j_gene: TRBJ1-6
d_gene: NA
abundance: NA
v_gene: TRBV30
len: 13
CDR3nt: TGTGCCTGGAGAAGACAGGTTAATTCACCCCTCCACTTT
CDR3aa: CAWRRQVNSPLHF

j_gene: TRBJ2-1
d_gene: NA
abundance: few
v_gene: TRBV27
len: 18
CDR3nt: TGTGCCAGCAGTTTACCCCCCTGGTCCGGGAGCCGCCACAATGAGCAGTTCTTC
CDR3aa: CASSLPPWSGSRHNEQFF

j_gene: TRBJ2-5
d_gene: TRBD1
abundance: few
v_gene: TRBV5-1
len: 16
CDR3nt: TGCGCCAGCAGCCCCCAAGGGACAGGGGCCCAAGAGACCCAGTACTTC
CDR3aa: CASSPQGTGAQETQYF

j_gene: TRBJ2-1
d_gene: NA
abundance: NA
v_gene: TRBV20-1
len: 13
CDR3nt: TGCAGTGCTAGCTCTGACTCATCCAATGAGCAGTTCTTC
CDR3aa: CSASSDSSNEQFF

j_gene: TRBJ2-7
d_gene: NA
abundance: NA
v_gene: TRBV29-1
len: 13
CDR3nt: TGCAGCATAACCGGGACCTCGCCTTACGAGCAGTACTTC
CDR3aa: CSITGTSPYEQYF

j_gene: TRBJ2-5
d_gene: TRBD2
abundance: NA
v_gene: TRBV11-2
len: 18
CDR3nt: TGTGCCAGCAGCTTAGGTGGACTAGCGGGAGTACTACAAGAGACCCAGTACTTC
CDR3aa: CASSLGGLAGVLQETQYF

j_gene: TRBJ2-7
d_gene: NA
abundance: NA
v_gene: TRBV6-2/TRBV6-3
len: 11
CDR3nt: TGTGCCAGTGGACAGACCTACGAGCAGTACTTC
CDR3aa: CASGQTYEQYF

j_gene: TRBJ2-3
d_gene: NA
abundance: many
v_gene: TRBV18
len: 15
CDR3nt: TGTGCCAGCTCACCACCCACTAGGAGTCTAGATACGCAGTATTTT
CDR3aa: CASSPPTRSLDTQYF

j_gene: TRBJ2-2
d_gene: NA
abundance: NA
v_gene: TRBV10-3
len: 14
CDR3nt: TGTGCTTCGAAGGGCGGGGCGAACACCGGGGAGCTGTTTTTT
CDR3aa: CASKGGANTGELFF

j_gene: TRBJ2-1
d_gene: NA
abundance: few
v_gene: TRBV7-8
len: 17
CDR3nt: TGTGCCAGCAGCACCCGGATAGCGGAAAGCTCCTACAATGAGCAGTTCTTC
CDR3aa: CASSTRIAESSYNEQFF

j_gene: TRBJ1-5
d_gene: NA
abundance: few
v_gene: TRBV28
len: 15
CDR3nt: TGTGCCAGCAGCTACCCAGGGGTAAGCAATCAGCCCCAGCATTTT
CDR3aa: CASSYPGVSNQPQHF

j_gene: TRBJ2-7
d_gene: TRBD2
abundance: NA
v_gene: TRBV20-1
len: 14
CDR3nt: TGCAGTGCCCTAGGACTAGCGGGAAGCTACGAGCAGTACTTC
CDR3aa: CSALGLAGSYEQYF